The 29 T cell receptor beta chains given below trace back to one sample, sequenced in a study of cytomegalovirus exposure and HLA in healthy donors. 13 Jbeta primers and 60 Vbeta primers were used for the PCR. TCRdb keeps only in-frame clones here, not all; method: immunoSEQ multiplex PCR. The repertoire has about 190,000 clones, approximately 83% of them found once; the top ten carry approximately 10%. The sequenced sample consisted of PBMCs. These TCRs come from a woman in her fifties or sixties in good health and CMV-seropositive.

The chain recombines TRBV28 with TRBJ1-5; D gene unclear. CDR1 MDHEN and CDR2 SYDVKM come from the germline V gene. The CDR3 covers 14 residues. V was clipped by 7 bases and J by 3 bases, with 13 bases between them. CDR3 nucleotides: TGTGCCAGCAACCCATACCGGGACAATCAGCCCCAGCATTTT. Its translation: CASNPYRDNQPQHF.

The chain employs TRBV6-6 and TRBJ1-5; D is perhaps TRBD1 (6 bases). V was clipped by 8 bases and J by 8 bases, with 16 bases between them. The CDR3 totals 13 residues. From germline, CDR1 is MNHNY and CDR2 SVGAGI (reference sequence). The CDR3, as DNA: TGTGCCAGCTCGGGCCAGGGGAGAAAGCCCCAGCATTTT. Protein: CASSGQGRKPQHF.

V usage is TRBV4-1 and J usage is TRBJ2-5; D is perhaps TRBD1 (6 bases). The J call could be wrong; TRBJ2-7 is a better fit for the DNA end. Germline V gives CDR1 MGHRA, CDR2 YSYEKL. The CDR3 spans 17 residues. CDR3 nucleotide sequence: TGCGCCAGCAGCCAAGTGGTTGAGACAGGCATTTCCTACGAGCAGTACTTC. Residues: CASSQVVETGISYEQYF.

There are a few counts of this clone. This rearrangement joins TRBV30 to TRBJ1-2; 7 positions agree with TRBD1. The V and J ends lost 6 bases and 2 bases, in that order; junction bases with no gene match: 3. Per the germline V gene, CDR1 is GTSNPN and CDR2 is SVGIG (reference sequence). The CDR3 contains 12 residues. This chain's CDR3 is CACTGVNYGYTF. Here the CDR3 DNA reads TGTGCCTGCACAGGGGTAAACTATGGCTACACCTTC.

CDR3 sequence: CASRYGGGGNNEQFF. The CDR3 DNA is TGCGCCAGCAGATATGGGGGCGGTGGTAACAATGAGCAGTTCTTC. J is TRBJ2-1 and V is TRBV5-1; D might be TRBD1 (6 bases). This CDR3 contains 15 residues. Looked up from germline, CDR1 is SGHRS and CDR2 is YFSETQ. Trimming took off 5 bases at V and 5 bases at J, with 17 bases between the two ends.

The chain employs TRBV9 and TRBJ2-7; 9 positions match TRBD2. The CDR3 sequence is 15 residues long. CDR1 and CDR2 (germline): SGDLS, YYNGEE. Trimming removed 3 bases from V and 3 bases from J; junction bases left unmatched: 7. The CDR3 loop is CASSGISGGIYEQYF. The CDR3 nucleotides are TGTGCCAGCAGCGGAATTAGCGGGGGCATCTACGAGCAGTACTTC.

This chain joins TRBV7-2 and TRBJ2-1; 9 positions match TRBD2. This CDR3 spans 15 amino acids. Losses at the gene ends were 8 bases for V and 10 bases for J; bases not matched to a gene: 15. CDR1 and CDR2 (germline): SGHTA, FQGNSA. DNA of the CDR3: TGTGCCAGCGACCGGGGGGCGGGGGGGCGGGAAGAGCAGTTCTTC. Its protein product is CASDRGAGGREEQFF.

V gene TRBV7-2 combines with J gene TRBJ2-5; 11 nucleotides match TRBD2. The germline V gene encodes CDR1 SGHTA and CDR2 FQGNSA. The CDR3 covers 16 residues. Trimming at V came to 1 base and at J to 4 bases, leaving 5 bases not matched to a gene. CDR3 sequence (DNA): TGTGCCAGCAGCTTAGGTAGCGGGGGGGCCGGAGAGACCCAGTACTTC. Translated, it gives CASSLGSGGAGETQYF.

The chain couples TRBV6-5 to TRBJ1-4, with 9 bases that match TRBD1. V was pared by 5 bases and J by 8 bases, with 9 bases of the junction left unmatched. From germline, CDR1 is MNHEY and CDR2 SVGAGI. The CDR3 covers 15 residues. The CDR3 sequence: CASSRRTGVDEKLFF. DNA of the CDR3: TGTGCCAGCAGTAGACGGACAGGGGTGGACGAAAAACTGTTTTTT.

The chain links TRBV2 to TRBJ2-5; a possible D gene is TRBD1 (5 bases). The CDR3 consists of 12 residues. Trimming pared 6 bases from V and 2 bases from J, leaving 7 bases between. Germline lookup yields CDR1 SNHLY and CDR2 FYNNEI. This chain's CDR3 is CASRTDQETQYF. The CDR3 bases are TGTGCCAGCAGGACAGATCAAGAGACCCAGTACTTC.

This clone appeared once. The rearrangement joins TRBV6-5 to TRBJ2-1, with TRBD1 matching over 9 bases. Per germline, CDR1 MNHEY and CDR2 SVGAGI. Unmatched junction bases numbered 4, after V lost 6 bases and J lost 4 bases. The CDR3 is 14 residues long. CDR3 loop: CASRRQGVYNEQFF. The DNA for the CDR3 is TGTGCCAGCAGGAGACAGGGGGTGTACAATGAGCAGTTCTTC.

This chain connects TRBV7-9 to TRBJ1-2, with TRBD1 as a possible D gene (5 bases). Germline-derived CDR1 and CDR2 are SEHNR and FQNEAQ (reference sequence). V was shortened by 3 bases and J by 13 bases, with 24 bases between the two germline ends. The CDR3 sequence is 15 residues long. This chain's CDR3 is CASSFTQGAIYSGTF. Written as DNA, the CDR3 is TGTGCCAGCAGCTTTACCCAAGGGGCGATCTATTCCGGCACCTTC.

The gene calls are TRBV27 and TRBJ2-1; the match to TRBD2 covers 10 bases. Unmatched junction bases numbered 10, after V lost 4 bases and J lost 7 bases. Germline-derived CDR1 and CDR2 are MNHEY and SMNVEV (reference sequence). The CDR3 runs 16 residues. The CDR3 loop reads CASSSLTSGQSNEQFF. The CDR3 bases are TGTGCCAGCAGTTCCCTGACTAGCGGGCAGTCTAATGAGCAGTTCTTC.

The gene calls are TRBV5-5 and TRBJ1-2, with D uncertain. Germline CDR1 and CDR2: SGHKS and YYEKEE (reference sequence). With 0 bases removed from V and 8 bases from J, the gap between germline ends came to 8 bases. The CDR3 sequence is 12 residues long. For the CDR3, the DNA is TGTGCCAGCAGCTTGGTGGGTAGCGGCTACACCTTC. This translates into CASSLVGSGYTF.

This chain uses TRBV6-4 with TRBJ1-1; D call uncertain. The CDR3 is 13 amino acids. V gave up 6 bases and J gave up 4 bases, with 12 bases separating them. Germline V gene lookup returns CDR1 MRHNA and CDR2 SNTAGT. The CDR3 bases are TGTGCCAGCAGACTGGAGGGTAGCACTGAAGCTTTCTTT. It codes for CASRLEGSTEAFF.

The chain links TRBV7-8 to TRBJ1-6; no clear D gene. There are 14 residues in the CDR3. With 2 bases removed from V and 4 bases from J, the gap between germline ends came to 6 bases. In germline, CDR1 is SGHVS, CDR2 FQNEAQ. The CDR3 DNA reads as TGTGCCAGCAGCTTAACACAATATAATTCACCCCTCCACTTT. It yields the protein CASSLTQYNSPLHF.

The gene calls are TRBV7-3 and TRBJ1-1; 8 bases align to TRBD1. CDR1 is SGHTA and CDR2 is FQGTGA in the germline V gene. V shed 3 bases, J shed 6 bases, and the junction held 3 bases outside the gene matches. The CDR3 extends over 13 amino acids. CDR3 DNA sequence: TGTGCCAGCAGCTTCAACAGGGGGGCTGAAGCTTTCTTT. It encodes CASSFNRGAEAFF. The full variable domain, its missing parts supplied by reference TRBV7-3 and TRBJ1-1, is GAGVSQTPSNKVTEKGKYVELRCDPISGHTALYWYRQSLGQGPEFLIYFQGTGAADDSGLPNDRFFAVRPEGSVSTLKIQRTERGDSAVYLCASSFNRGAEAFFGQGTRLTVV.

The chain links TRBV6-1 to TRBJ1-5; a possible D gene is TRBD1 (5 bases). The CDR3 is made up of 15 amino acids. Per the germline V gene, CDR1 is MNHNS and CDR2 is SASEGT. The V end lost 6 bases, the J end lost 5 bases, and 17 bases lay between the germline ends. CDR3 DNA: TGTGCCAGCAGCGATCGAGGTGTCAGGGATCAGCCCCAGCATTTT. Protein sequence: CASSDRGVRDQPQHF.

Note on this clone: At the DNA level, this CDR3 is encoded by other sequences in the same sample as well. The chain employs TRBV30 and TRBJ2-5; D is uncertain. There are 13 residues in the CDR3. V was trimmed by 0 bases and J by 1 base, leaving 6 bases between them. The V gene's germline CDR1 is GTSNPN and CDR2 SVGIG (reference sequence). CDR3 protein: CAWSVSLQETQYF. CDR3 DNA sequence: TGTGCCTGGAGTGTTAGTCTCCAAGAGACCCAGTACTTC.

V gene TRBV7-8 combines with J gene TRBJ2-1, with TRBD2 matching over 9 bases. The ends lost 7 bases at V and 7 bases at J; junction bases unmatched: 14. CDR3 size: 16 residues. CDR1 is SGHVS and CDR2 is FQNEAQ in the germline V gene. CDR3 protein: CASTIVGRGGRNEQFF. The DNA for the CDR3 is TGTGCCAGCACCATAGTCGGGCGGGGGGGAAGGAATGAGCAGTTCTTC.

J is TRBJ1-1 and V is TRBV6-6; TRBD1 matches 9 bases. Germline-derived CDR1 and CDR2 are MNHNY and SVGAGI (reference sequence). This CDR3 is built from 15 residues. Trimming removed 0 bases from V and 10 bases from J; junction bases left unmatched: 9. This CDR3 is CASSYSNRDRVGAFF. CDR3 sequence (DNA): TGTGCCAGCAGTTACTCGAACCGGGACAGGGTTGGAGCTTTCTTT.

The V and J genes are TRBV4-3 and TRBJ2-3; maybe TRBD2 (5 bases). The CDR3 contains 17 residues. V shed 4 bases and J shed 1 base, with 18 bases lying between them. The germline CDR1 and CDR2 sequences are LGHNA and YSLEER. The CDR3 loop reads CASSPEGLPFGTDTQYF. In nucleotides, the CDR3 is TGCGCCAGCAGCCCCGAAGGACTTCCCTTCGGCACAGATACGCAGTATTTT.

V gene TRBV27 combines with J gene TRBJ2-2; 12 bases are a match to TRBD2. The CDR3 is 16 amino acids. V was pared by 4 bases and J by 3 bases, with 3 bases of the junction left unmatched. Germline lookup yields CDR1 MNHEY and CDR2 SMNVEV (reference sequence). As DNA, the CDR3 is TGTGCCAGCAGTTCCGGGACTAGCGGGCACACCGGGGAGCTGTTTTTT. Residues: CASSSGTSGHTGELFF.

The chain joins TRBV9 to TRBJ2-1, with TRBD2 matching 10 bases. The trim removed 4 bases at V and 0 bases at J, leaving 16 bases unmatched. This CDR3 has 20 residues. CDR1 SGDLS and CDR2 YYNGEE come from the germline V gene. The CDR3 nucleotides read TGTGCCAGCAGCTCAGTCGGGCTAGCGGGGGCCGCGAGCTCCTACAATGAGCAGTTCTTC. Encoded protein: CASSSVGLAGAASSYNEQFF.

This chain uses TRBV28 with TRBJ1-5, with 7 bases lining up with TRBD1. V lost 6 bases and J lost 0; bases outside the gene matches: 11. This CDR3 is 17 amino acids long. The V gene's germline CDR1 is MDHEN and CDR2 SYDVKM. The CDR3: CASSPLGQEHSNQPQHF. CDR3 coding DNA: TGTGCCAGCAGCCCTCTAGGACAGGAGCATAGCAATCAGCCCCAGCATTTT. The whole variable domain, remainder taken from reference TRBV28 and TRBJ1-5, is DVKVTQSSRYLVKRTGEKVFLECVQDMDHENMFWYRQDPGLGLRLIYFSYDVKMKEKGDIPEGYSVSREKKERFSLILESASTNQTSMYLCASSPLGQEHSNQPQHFGDGTRLSIL.

This chain's CDR3 is CASSQVTSANEQFF. The CDR3 DNA follows: TGCGCCAGCAGCCAAGTTACCAGTGCCAATGAGCAGTTCTTC. The chain uses TRBV4-1 and TRBJ2-1, with D unresolved. The germline V and J ends were trimmed by 1 base and 6 bases, with 10 bases remaining between them. CDR1 MGHRA and CDR2 YSYEKL come from the germline V gene. CDR3 length: 14 amino acids.

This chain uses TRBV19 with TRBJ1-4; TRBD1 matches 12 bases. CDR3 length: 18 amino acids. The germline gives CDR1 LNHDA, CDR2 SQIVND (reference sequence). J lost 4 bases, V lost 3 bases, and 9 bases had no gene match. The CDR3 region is CASSMQGQGAHDNEKLFF. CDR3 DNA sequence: TGTGCCAGTAGTATGCAGGGACAGGGGGCGCATGATAATGAAAAACTGTTTTTT.

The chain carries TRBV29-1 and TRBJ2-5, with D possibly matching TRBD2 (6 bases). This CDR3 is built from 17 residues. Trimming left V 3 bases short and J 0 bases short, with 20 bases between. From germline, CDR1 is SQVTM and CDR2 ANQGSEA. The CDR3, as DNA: TGCAGCGTTGATCCGGATTCAGCGGGTCAGTACCAAGAGACCCAGTACTTC. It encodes CSVDPDSAGQYQETQYF.

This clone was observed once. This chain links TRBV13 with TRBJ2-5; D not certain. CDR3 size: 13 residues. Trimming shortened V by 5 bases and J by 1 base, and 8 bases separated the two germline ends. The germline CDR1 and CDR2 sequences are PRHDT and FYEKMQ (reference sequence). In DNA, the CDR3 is TGTGCCAGCAGCCCTTACACCCAAGAGACCCAGTACTTC. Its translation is CASSPYTQETQYF.